Presented here are 22 T cell receptor beta chains from one specimen sequenced in a study of monozygotic twins with inflammatory bowel disease. TCRdb re-called the 5' RACE reads, yielding one record per CDR3 amino acid sequence without DNA. Here the sample table reports tens of thousands of distinct CDR3 sequences. Source material: blood. All receptors derive from a human donor with ulcerative colitis or Crohn's disease, or a healthy co-twin of an affected twin (not recorded which).

The chain combines TRBV18 with TRBJ1-1. Germline CDR1 is KGHSH and CDR2 is LQKENI. The CDR3 spans 12 residues. CDR3: CASSPPSREAFF. The complete variable domain, with remaining parts taken from reference TRBV18 and TRBJ1-1, reads NAGVMQNPRHLVRRRGQEARLRCSPMKGHSHVYWYRQLPEEGLKFMVYLQKENIIDESGMPKERFSAEFPKEGPSILRIQQVVRGDSAAYFCASSPPSREAFFGQGTRLTVV.

The V and J genes are TRBV7-2 and TRBJ1-4; TCRdb's assignment of TRBD1 cannot be checked, as there is no DNA. Germline assignment: CDR1 SGHTA and CDR2 FQGNSA. The CDR3 runs to 14 residues. CDR3 loop: CASSPRENNEKLFF.

The V gene is TRBV7-9, the J gene TRBJ2-1; without DNA, the TCRdb call of TRBD2 cannot be checked. Germline CDR1 SEHNR, CDR2 FQNEAQ (reference sequence). This CDR3 is built from 15 residues. The CDR3 sequence is CASSLRDYVYNEQFF. Complete variable domain (other parts from reference TRBV7-9 and TRBJ2-1): DTGVSQNPRHKITKRGQNVTFRCDPISEHNRLYWYRQTLGQGPEFLTYFQNEAQLEKSRLLSDRFSAERPKGSFSTLEIQRTEQGDSAMYLCASSLRDYVYNEQFFGPGTRLTVL.

The CDR3 is CSASYRRGNSNQPQHF. The gene calls are TRBV20-1 and TRBJ1-5. Germline assignment: CDR1 DFQATT and CDR2 SNEGSKA (reference sequence). This CDR3 contains 16 residues.

The V gene is TRBV12-3 or TRBV12-4, the J gene TRBJ1-2; with no DNA, the TCRdb D assignment of TRBD1 cannot be verified. The CDR3 runs to 11 residues. The CDR3 reads CASSSSREYTF.

V usage is TRBV7-2 and J usage is TRBJ2-3. CDR1 and CDR2 from the germline V gene are SGHTA and FQGNSA. This CDR3 comprises 13 residues. This CDR3 is CASSLDLGDTQYF.

The rearrangement links TRBV20-1 to TRBJ1-6; the TRBD1 assignment by TCRdb is unverifiable without DNA. The germline V gene has CDR1 DFQATT and CDR2 SNEGSKA (reference sequence). This CDR3 comprises 15 residues. This CDR3 reads CSARGLGQVNSPLHF.

The rearrangement uses TRBV7-9 and TRBJ2-7; TCRdb lists TRBD1, though no DNA is available to test this call. The germline V gene has CDR1 SEHNR and CDR2 FQNEAQ (reference sequence). The CDR3 length is 14 residues. Here the CDR3 reads CASIPGTGPYEQYF. The complete variable domain, with remaining parts taken from reference TRBV7-9 and TRBJ2-7, reads DTGVSQNPRHKITKRGQNVTFRCDPISEHNRLYWYRQTLGQGPEFLTYFQNEAQLEKSRLLSDRFSAERPKGSFSTLEIQRTEQGDSAMYLCASIPGTGPYEQYFGPGTRLTVT.

This chain uses TRBV20-1 with TRBJ2-1; without DNA, the TCRdb call of TRBD1 cannot be checked. The germline V gene encodes CDR1 DFQATT and CDR2 SNEGSKA (reference sequence). The CDR3 totals 15 residues. CDR3 sequence: CSASLTQGIYNEQFF.

The rearrangement links TRBV6-5 to TRBJ2-1; TCRdb names TRBD2, which stays unverified in the absence of DNA. The germline gives CDR1 MNHEY, CDR2 SVGAGI. The CDR3 has 16 residues. The CDR3 sequence: CASSYAPGLLDNEQFF.

The chain is built from TRBV5-5 and TRBJ2-4. This CDR3 spans 13 amino acids. The germline CDR1 and CDR2 sequences are SGHKS and YYEKEE (reference sequence). This CDR3 reads CASRPLSKNIQYF.

V is TRBV27 and J is TRBJ2-7; TCRdb calls TRBD1, which cannot be checked without DNA. The CDR3 runs to 14 residues. The germline V gene encodes CDR1 MNHEY and CDR2 SMNVEV (reference sequence). CDR3 loop: CASTPTGIRHEQYF.

The chain has TRBV20-1 and TRBJ2-1; TCRdb indicates TRBD2, and absent DNA this call remains unverified. The CDR3 length is 16 residues. Germline V gene sequence: CDR1 DFQATT, CDR2 SNEGSKA (reference sequence). The CDR3 region is CSARGERTLGRNEQFF.

This rearrangement joins TRBV5-1 to TRBJ1-1; the TRBD1 assignment by TCRdb is unverifiable without DNA. The CDR3 covers 14 residues. CDR1 is SGHRS, CDR2 YFSETQ, per germline. CDR3 in amino acids: CASSLEGADTEAFF.

The CDR3 reads CSASNGAAGDYNEQFF. The chain joins TRBV20-1 to TRBJ2-1; TCRdb indicates TRBD1, and absent DNA this call remains unverified. CDR1 is DFQATT and CDR2 is SNEGSKA in the germline V gene (reference sequence). The CDR3 is 16 amino acids.

The CDR3 sequence: CSARKPSGIYNEQFF. The V call is TRBV20-1, the J call TRBJ2-1. Germline V gene data show CDR1 as DFQATT and CDR2 as SNEGSKA (reference sequence). CDR3 size: 15 residues.

The chain uses TRBV20-1 and TRBJ2-1; no DNA is available, so the TRBD1 call from TCRdb remains unchecked. CDR1 and CDR2 from the germline V gene are DFQATT and SNEGSKA (reference sequence). The CDR3 loop spans 14 amino acids. The CDR3 sequence is CSPPSPDSYNEQFF.

The V gene is TRBV27, the J gene TRBJ2-1; TCRdb calls TRBD1, which cannot be checked without DNA. CDR1 and CDR2 from the germline V gene are MNHEY and SMNVEV (reference sequence). CDR3 length equals 16 residues. CDR3 loop: CASSPPGTGGYNEQFF.

CDR3 region: CSAISGANVLTF. V and J are TRBV20-1 and TRBJ2-6. The CDR3 has 12 residues. CDR1 is DFQATT, CDR2 SNEGSKA, per germline (reference sequence).

V and J are TRBV3-1 and TRBJ1-1. There are 14 residues in the CDR3. CDR1 LGHDT and CDR2 YNNKEL come from the germline V gene (reference sequence). This CDR3 is CASSQDVGTSIAFF.

The chain links TRBV5-1 to TRBJ2-3; TCRdb returns TRBD1, unconfirmable since there is no DNA. The CDR3 sequence is 14 residues long. CDR1 is SGHRS, CDR2 YFSETQ, per germline. The CDR3 loop is CASSFGGYTDTQYF.

The chain employs TRBV27 and TRBJ1-6. The CDR3 loop spans 12 amino acids. The V gene's germline CDR1 is MNHEY and CDR2 SMNVEV (reference sequence). Here the CDR3 reads CASSSAGSPLHF.